Shown below are 27 T cell receptor beta chains from a single sample sequenced in a study of CD8+CD57+ T cells in acquired aplastic anemia. The use of genomic DNA as template underpinned the TCR beta VDJ and CDR3 profiling. TCRdb reanalysed the reads using MiXCR and keeps one entry per CDR3 protein. Among 210,000 or so distinct CDR3 sequences listed, roughly 53% were seen once. Patients chosen for sequencing had CD8+CD57+ cells that had expanded, as shown by flow cytometry. The sample comprised sorted CD4+, CD8+, or CD8+CD57+ T cells (not recorded which) from PBMCs. The source of these receptors is a human donor with aplastic anemia.

This chain links TRBV20-1 with TRBJ2-7, with no clear D. Germline CDR1 and CDR2: DFQATT and SNEGSKA (reference sequence). V was trimmed by 0 bases and J by 0 bases, leaving 6 bases between them. The CDR3 sequence is 13 residues long. The CDR3 protein is CSARDPSSYEQYF. CDR3 coding DNA: TGCAGTGCTAGAGATCCCAGCTCCTACGAGCAGTACTTC.

This clonotype was counted once. The rearrangement joins TRBV19 to TRBJ1-2, with 10 positions matching TRBD1. Trimming took 3 bases from V and 4 from J; bases not matched to a gene: 2. The CDR3 loop spans 14 amino acids. Per germline, CDR1 LNHDA and CDR2 SQIVND (reference sequence). CDR3 in amino acids: CASSMGQGIYGYTF. In DNA form, the CDR3 reads TGTGCCAGTAGTATGGGACAGGGGATCTATGGCTACACCTTC.

In regard to this clonotype: Since a much larger clone is just one base distant, this may be a read error. This chain links TRBV6-6 with TRBJ1-5; 12 bases agree with TRBD1. The germline V gene encodes CDR1 MNHNY and CDR2 SVGAGI (reference sequence). The CDR3 has 16 residues. The CDR3 loop is CASRIGGTGGRQPQRF. CDR3 bases: TGTGCCAGCAGGATAGGGGGGACAGGGGGCCGTCAGCCCCAGCGTTTT.

This clonotype occurred a few times. The chain has TRBV6-1 and TRBJ1-1, with D uncertain. This CDR3 is built from 13 residues. V gave up 4 bases and J gave up 4 bases, with 10 bases separating them. Germline V lookup: CDR1 MNHNS, CDR2 SASEGT. This CDR3 is CASSGYRGTEAFF. CDR3 sequence (DNA): TGTGCCAGCAGTGGCTACCGGGGCACTGAAGCTTTCTTT.

Comments on this clonotype: A much more abundant neighbour one base away suggests this may be a read error. The chain is built from TRBV11-2 and TRBJ2-5; TRBD2 agrees at 8 bases. The CDR3 has 14 amino acids. Germline V lookup: CDR1 SGHAT, CDR2 FQNNGV. CDR3 in amino acids: CASSSGGLGEAQYF. As DNA, the CDR3 is TGTGCCAGCAGCTCGGGGGGGCTTGGAGAGGCCCAGTACTTC.

This clonotype occurred many times. The rearrangement joins TRBV19 to TRBJ1-5; the D is unclear. The germline gives CDR1 LNHDA, CDR2 SQIVND (reference sequence). Trimming left V 6 bases short and J 5 bases short, with 11 bases between. CDR3 length: 13 residues. The CDR3 DNA is TGTGCCAGTAGCCGATGGGTCGATCAGCCCCAGCATTTT. It is translated as CASSRWVDQPQHF.

The chain carries TRBV12-3 or TRBV12-4 and TRBJ2-2; 14 positions agree with TRBD2. V lost 4 bases, J lost 6 bases, and 4 bases stayed unmatched. CDR3 length: 16 amino acids. The CDR3 DNA follows: TGTGCCAGCAGTTCCTTGACTAGCGGGGGGGCCGGGGAGCTGTTTTTT. This codes for CASSSLTSGGAGELFF.

This rearrangement joins TRBV20-1 to TRBJ1-6; 7 bases map to TRBD1. The germline V gene has CDR1 DFQATT and CDR2 SNEGSKA (reference sequence). The ends lost 1 base at V and 5 bases at J; junction bases unmatched: 8. This CDR3 has 16 amino acids. In nucleotides, the CDR3 is TGCAGTGCTAGAGTATCCGGGACAGCCGATAATTCACCCCTCCACTTT. This encodes CSARVSGTADNSPLHF.

The V and J genes are TRBV12-5 and TRBJ2-3; 14 positions match TRBD2. The CDR3 loop spans 16 amino acids. Germline CDR1 is LGHNT and CDR2 is FRNRAP. With V trimmed by 8 bases and J by 4 bases, 8 bases remained unmatched. This CDR3 is CASPGLAGAYPDTQYF. CDR3 coding DNA: TGTGCTAGTCCGGGACTAGCGGGGGCTTACCCAGATACGCAGTATTTT.

Remarks on this clonotype: A junction end diverges from the germline sequence, so it may reflect a read error. The V gene is TRBV9, the J gene TRBJ1-2, with 11 positions matching TRBD1. The germline gives CDR1 SGDLS, CDR2 YYNGEE. CDR3 length: 14 residues. DNA for the CDR3: TGTGCCCGCAGCGCCGGGACAGGGGGGGGTGGCTACACCTTC. Its protein product is CARSAGTGGGGYTF.

This clonotype was seen repeatedly, ten times or more. This chain connects TRBV6-1 to TRBJ2-7; D is perhaps TRBD2 (6 bases). Germline V gene data show CDR1 as MNHNS and CDR2 as SASEGT. Trimming stripped 8 bases from V and 0 bases from J, with 14 bases between. The CDR3 totals 14 residues. DNA for the CDR3: TGTGCCAGCTACGGGGCGGGATTCTCCTACGAGCAGTACTTC. The encoded protein is CASYGAGFSYEQYF.

This clonotype was seen only a few times. The chain is built from TRBV5-6 and TRBJ1-1; D unresolved. The CDR3 is made up of 16 amino acids. The germline gives CDR1 SGHDT, CDR2 YYEEEE. V was trimmed by 0 bases and J by 1 base, leaving 13 bases between them. CDR3 region: CASSLGVGRGNTEAFF. CDR3 nucleotides: TGTGCCAGCAGCTTGGGGGTCGGTCGAGGGAACACTGAAGCTTTCTTT.

This clonotype was picked up many times. The CDR3 protein is CASSDTGSIVVPLHF. In DNA form, the CDR3 reads TGCGCCAGCAGCGATACGGGGAGCATAGTGGTACCCCTCCACTTT. The chain has TRBV5-1 and TRBJ1-6; D ambiguous. CDR1 and CDR2 (germline): SGHRS, YFSETQ. The CDR3 sequence is 15 residues long. Trimming took 4 bases from V and 12 from J, leaving 20 bases between them.

The chain uses TRBV7-8 and TRBJ2-7; the D is unclear. Germline lookup yields CDR1 SGHVS and CDR2 FQNEAQ. Trimming took 0 bases from V and 3 from J, leaving 15 bases between them. This CDR3 contains 16 residues. The CDR3, as DNA: TGTGCCAGCAGCTTAGCGAGTACAGCCCTGAACTACGAGCAGTACTTC. It translates to CASSLASTALNYEQYF.

The sample holds a few counts of this clonotype. One end of the junction fails to match germline, which may point to a read error. The genes are TRBV29-1 and TRBJ1-2; 8 bases line up with TRBD1. Germline values: CDR1 SQVTM, CDR2 ANQGSEA. The length of the CDR3 is 14 residues. CDR3 sequence: CSVEDRVGLYRYTF. CDR3 coding DNA: TGCAGCGTCGAGGACAGGGTGGGCCTCTATCGCTACACCTTC.

The table lists this clonotype with a few counts. The chain uses TRBV7-8 and TRBJ2-7, with D possibly TRBD1 on 7 matching bases. Trimming left V 3 bases short and J 2 bases short, with 11 bases between. The CDR3 is 14 residues long. In germline, CDR1 is SGHVS, CDR2 FQNEAQ. The CDR3 sequence is CASSFTGEAYEQYF. The DNA for the CDR3 is TGTGCCAGCAGCTTTACAGGGGAGGCCTACGAGCAGTACTTC.

Here the CDR3 DNA reads TGTGCCAGTAGTATCAAAGGGGACTCACCCCTCCACTTT. Its protein is CASSIKGDSPLHF. V is TRBV19 and J is TRBJ1-6, with D possibly matching TRBD1 (5 bases). There are 13 residues in the CDR3. CDR1 LNHDA and CDR2 SQIVND come from the germline V gene (reference sequence). Trimming shortened V by 3 bases and J by 10 bases, and 10 bases separated the two germline ends.

V usage is TRBV15 and J usage is TRBJ1-4; 10 bases are a match to TRBD1. With 6 bases clipped from V and 5 bases from J, the junction kept 6 bases outside the gene matches. Germline V gene lookup returns CDR1 LNHNV and CDR2 YYDKDF (reference sequence). The CDR3 is 15 amino acids. For the CDR3, the DNA is TGTGCCACCAGGGACAGGGGGGAGAAAAATGAAAAACTGTTTTTT. Translation: CATRDRGEKNEKLFF.

This clonotype was counted only a few times. This chain connects TRBV24-1 to TRBJ2-1, with no clear D. The CDR3 has 11 residues. Between the trimmed V and J ends, which lost 2 bases and 5 bases, there was a span of 0 bases. Germline CDR1 and CDR2: KGHDR and SFDVKD. Here the CDR3 reads CATSDYNEQFF. CDR3 bases: TGTGCCACCAGTGATTACAATGAGCAGTTCTTC.

This clonotype was seen only a few times. Possible read error: a much larger clone is one base away. V and J are TRBV2 and TRBJ2-5; D assignment may be TRBD1 or TRBD2 (5 bases each). The CDR3 totals 13 residues. Germline V CDR1 and CDR2: SNHLY, FYNNEI. The V gene lost 8 bases and the J gene lost 5 bases, with 15 bases spanning the gap. The CDR3 bases are TGTGCCAGCGAGATGGGGGTACATGAGACCCAGTACTTC. This translates into CASEMGVHETQYF.

This clonotype has a count of ten or more. This sequence joins TRBV19 and TRBJ2-7; 7 positions agree with TRBD1. Germline V gives CDR1 LNHDA, CDR2 SQIVND (reference sequence). Trimming at V came to 6 bases and at J to 2 bases, leaving 7 bases not matched to a gene. This CDR3 is built from 14 residues. As DNA, the CDR3 is TGTGCCAGTAGACCGACCGGGACAGCCTACGAGCAGTACTTC. This gives the protein CASRPTGTAYEQYF. Combining the CDR3 with reference TRBV19 and TRBJ2-7 gives the whole variable domain DGGITQSPKYLFRKEGQNVTLSCEQNLNHDAMYWYRQDPGQGLRLIYYSQIVNDFQKGDIAEGYSVSREKKESFPLTVTSAQKNPTAFYLCASRPTGTAYEQYFGPGTRLTVT.

This chain uses TRBV24-1 with TRBJ2-5; D not resolved. CDR1 is KGHDR and CDR2 is SFDVKD in the germline V gene. The V gene lost 3 bases and the J gene lost 5 bases, with 18 bases spanning the gap. The CDR3 totals 16 residues. The DNA for the CDR3 is TGTGCCACCAGTGATCCGACTGGTCCGGGTGGGGAGACCCAGTACTTC. Protein product: CATSDPTGPGGETQYF.

This sequence joins TRBV2 and TRBJ2-7; D perhaps matches TRBD1 (6 bases). Looked up from germline, CDR1 is SNHLY and CDR2 is FYNNEI. V was trimmed by 6 bases and J by 3 bases, leaving 15 bases between them. The CDR3 totals 14 residues. CDR3 nucleotide sequence: TGTGCCAGCAGAGATCGGGACAAAGTCTACGAGCAGTACTTC. It yields the protein CASRDRDKVYEQYF.

In this sample, this clonotype turned up once. The chain combines TRBV7-9 with TRBJ2-1, with TRBD2 matching 13 bases. Germline values: CDR1 SEHNR, CDR2 FQNEAQ (reference sequence). The CDR3 is 17 residues long. J lost 6 bases, V lost 4 bases, and 9 bases had no gene match. The CDR3 bases are TGTGCCAGCAGCTCTTCGGGACTAGCGGGACTGAGCAATGAGCAGTTCTTC. This encodes CASSSSGLAGLSNEQFF.

This rearrangement joins TRBV6-4 to TRBJ1-5; the D gene is possibly TRBD1 (6 bases). Germline assignment: CDR1 MRHNA and CDR2 SNTAGT. V shed 3 bases and J shed 0 bases, with 12 bases lying between them. The CDR3 is made up of 16 amino acids. The CDR3: CASSERTGRSNQPQHF. CDR3 nucleotides: TGTGCCAGCAGTGAACGAACAGGGCGTAGCAATCAGCCCCAGCATTTT.

The rearrangement uses TRBV25-1 and TRBJ2-7; possibly TRBD2 for D (6 bases). The ends were cut back, 9 bases at V and 3 bases at J, with 21 bases in the middle. The length of the CDR3 is 15 residues. CDR1 MGHDK and CDR2 SYGVNS come from the germline V gene. CDR3 coding DNA: TGTGCCAGTAGTATTACGGAGGGGTATGGCTACGAGCAGTACTTC. Amino acids: CASSITEGYGYEQYF.

The table lists this clonotype with many counts. V and J are TRBV19 and TRBJ1-2, with D hard to call. CDR3 size: 15 residues. The V and J ends lost 7 bases and 4 bases respectively, with 19 bases between them. CDR1 is LNHDA, CDR2 SQIVND, per germline (reference sequence). CDR3 DNA sequence: TGTGCCAGTACTCCGGCCCCCTCCGAGGGCTATGGCTACACCTTC. As protein: CASTPAPSEGYGYTF.